Following are 29 T cell receptor beta chains from one sample sequenced in a study of blood T cell repertoires in COVID-19. Clones were read by immunoSEQ multiplex PCR, and TCRdb kept only the in-frame ones, dropping some. The sample has a few hundred thousand clones, approximately 92% seen once. Material for sequencing was peripheral blood. The receptors were gathered from a woman in her 30s with COVID-19, enrolled during active disease.

Here the CDR3 reads CASSLTIGQGGETQYF. The CDR3 DNA reads TGTGCCAGCAGCTTGACCATAGGACAGGGAGGAGAGACCCAGTACTTC. This chain joins TRBV5-4 and TRBJ2-5; 8 bases align to TRBD1. This CDR3 contains 16 residues. Germline assignment: CDR1 SGHNT and CDR2 YYREEE (reference sequence). After removal of 1 base from V and 4 bases from J, the junction contained 9 bases not matched to a gene.

This rearrangement joins TRBV28 to TRBJ1-4, with a weak D call TRBD1 (5 bases). Germline V CDR1 and CDR2: MDHEN, SYDVKM. The CDR3 is 13 residues long. Between the trimmed V and J ends, which lost 4 bases and 8 bases, there was a span of 11 bases. CDR3 in DNA: TGTGCCAGCAGTTCTCAGGACATCGAAAAACTGTTTTTT. Protein product: CASSSQDIEKLFF.

The genes are TRBV19 and TRBJ1-4; 7 bases align to TRBD1. Per germline, CDR1 LNHDA and CDR2 SQIVND (reference sequence). This CDR3 contains 14 residues. With 7 bases clipped from V and 6 bases from J, the junction kept 8 bases outside the gene matches. The CDR3 bases are TGTGCCAGTAAGCGGACCAGGGGGGATGAAAAACTGTTTTTT. This sequence encodes CASKRTRGDEKLFF.

The chain couples TRBV10-3 to TRBJ1-1, with D possibly being TRBD1 (6 bases). This CDR3 region has 14 residues. The ends were cut back, 1 base at V and 1 base at J, with 7 bases in the middle. The germline V gene encodes CDR1 ENHRY and CDR2 SYGVKD. The CDR3: CAISEYRANTEAFF. CDR3 bases: TGTGCCATCAGTGAGTACAGGGCGAACACTGAAGCTTTCTTT.

The chain recombines TRBV11-3 with TRBJ1-6; no reliable D call. Germline values: CDR1 SGHNT, CDR2 YENEEA. Trimming removed 0 bases from V and 9 bases from J, with 12 bases in between. CDR3 length: 15 residues. The CDR3 DNA is TGTGCCAGCAGCTTAGACTCCCGGTCCGGTTCACCCCTCCACTTT. Translation gives CASSLDSRSGSPLHF.

The rearrangement uses TRBV11-2 and TRBJ1-5, with a weak D call TRBD1 (5 bases). Germline-derived CDR1 and CDR2 are SGHAT and FQNNGV. This CDR3 contains 16 residues. The V end was cut by 1 base, the J end by 0 bases, with 10 bases between. The DNA of the CDR3 is TGTGCCAGCAGCTTAGTCGCAGGGAATAGCAATCAGCCCCAGCATTTT. Translation: CASSLVAGNSNQPQHF.

This sequence joins TRBV19 and TRBJ2-1; 11 bases agree with TRBD2. Germline-derived CDR1 and CDR2 are LNHDA and SQIVND (reference sequence). V shed 5 bases, J shed 6 bases, and the junction held 9 bases outside the gene matches. This CDR3 is 16 amino acids long. Written as DNA, the CDR3 is TGTGCCAGTAGTTCACTAGCGGGAGTAGTAGGCAATGAGCAGTTCTTC. As protein: CASSSLAGVVGNEQFF. The full variable domain, rest sourced from reference TRBV19 and TRBJ2-1, is DGGITQSPKYLFRKEGQNVTLSCEQNLNHDAMYWYRQDPGQGLRLIYYSQIVNDFQKGDIAEGYSVSREKKESFPLTVTSAQKNPTAFYLCASSSLAGVVGNEQFFGPGTRLTVL.

The J gene is TRBJ2-1, the V gene TRBV12-3 or TRBV12-4, with a weak D call TRBD2 (5 bases). V was shortened by 6 bases and J by 4 bases, with 10 bases between the two germline ends. The CDR3 is 13 residues long. CDR3 loop: CASSASRYNEQFF. The CDR3 DNA reads as TGTGCCAGCAGCGCTAGCCGTTACAATGAGCAGTTCTTC.

V gene TRBV18 combines with J gene TRBJ2-7; D might be TRBD1 (6 bases). V was pared by 2 bases and J by 5 bases, with 10 bases between. CDR1 and CDR2 from the germline V gene are KGHSH and LQKENI. CDR3 size: 13 residues. Written as DNA, the CDR3 is TGTGCCAGCTCACCAGGACAGTACCACGAGCAGTACTTC. Translating it yields CASSPGQYHEQYF. Full variable domain (rest looked up from reference TRBV18 and TRBJ2-7): NAGVMQNPRHLVRRRGQEARLRCSPMKGHSHVYWYRQLPEEGLKFMVYLQKENIIDESGMPKERFSAEFPKEGPSILRIQQVVRGDSAAYFCASSPGQYHEQYFGPGTRLTVT.

This chain connects TRBV11-2 to TRBJ1-6; D is undetermined. The V and J ends lost 2 bases and 0 bases respectively, with 17 bases between them. Germline CDR1 is SGHAT and CDR2 is FQNNGV. This CDR3 contains 19 residues. The CDR3 nucleotides are TGTGCCAGCAGCTTACGGGGTGCGGGCCTGAGCTCCTATAATTCACCCCTCCACTTT. This encodes CASSLRGAGLSSYNSPLHF.

V gene TRBV4-1 combines with J gene TRBJ2-2, with no clear D. The CDR3 has 14 amino acids. Trimming took off 0 bases at V and 4 bases at J, with 6 bases between the two ends. Germline V lookup: CDR1 MGHRA, CDR2 YSYEKL. The CDR3: CASSQEPGTGELFF. CDR3 in DNA: TGCGCCAGCAGCCAAGAACCAGGCACCGGGGAGCTGTTTTTT.

The V call is TRBV28, the J call TRBJ1-4; TRBD1 matches 8 bases. The CDR3 is 15 residues long. Germline CDR1 reads MDHEN; CDR2 reads SYDVKM. V lost 5 bases and J lost 8; bases outside the gene matches: 10. The CDR3 protein is CASSQNQGAGEKLFF. The CDR3, as DNA: TGTGCCAGCAGTCAGAACCAGGGGGCTGGAGAAAAACTGTTTTTT.

This chain links TRBV29-1 with TRBJ1-1, with D possibly matching TRBD1 (5 bases). CDR1 SQVTM and CDR2 ANQGSEA come from the germline V gene. V lost 2 bases and J 5 bases, leaving 12 bases between the germline ends. The CDR3 consists of 13 residues. CDR3 coding DNA: TGCAGCGTTGAATTCCGGAGGGGAACTGAAGCTTTCTTT. Translating gives CSVEFRRGTEAFF.

J is TRBJ2-4 and V is TRBV19; 12 bases are shared with TRBD2. The CDR3 has 15 residues. Germline V gene data show CDR1 as LNHDA and CDR2 as SQIVND (reference sequence). The ends lost 6 bases at V and 8 bases at J; junction bases unmatched: 8. CDR3 bases: TGTGCCAGTAGCCGACTAGCGGGAGAGACTTACATTCAGTACTTC. This translates into CASSRLAGETYIQYF.

V is TRBV27 and J is TRBJ2-1; 7 nucleotides agree with TRBD2. The CDR3 is 17 amino acids. V was clipped by 0 bases and J by 4 bases; unmatched bases: 9. Germline values: CDR1 MNHEY, CDR2 SMNVEV (reference sequence). The CDR3 loop is CASSLSGGEGLYNEQFF. As DNA, the CDR3 is TGTGCCAGCAGTTTATCGGGCGGGGAGGGCCTATACAATGAGCAGTTCTTC.

The DNA of the CDR3 is TGTGCCAGTAGTACAGGCGCCGGCACCGGGGGCAATGAGCAGTTCTTC. Protein product: CASSTGAGTGGNEQFF. The rearrangement uses TRBV19 and TRBJ2-1; maybe TRBD2 (6 bases). Per germline, CDR1 LNHDA and CDR2 SQIVND (reference sequence). This CDR3 region has 16 residues. V lost 4 bases to trimming and J lost 6 bases, with 19 bases between them.

As to this clone: Other DNA variants within this sample encode the same CDR3. V and J are TRBV2 and TRBJ2-7; 7 nucleotides align to TRBD1. The CDR3 contains 13 residues. The germline gives CDR1 SNHLY, CDR2 FYNNEI. The trim removed 3 bases at V and 2 bases at J, leaving 1 base unmatched. The CDR3 coding sequence is TGTGCCAGCAGTGAGGGACAGACCTACGAGCAGTACTTC. It translates to CASSEGQTYEQYF.

The sample holds one count of this clone. This chain joins TRBV2 and TRBJ1-5, with D possibly being TRBD1 (6 bases). Germline CDR1 reads SNHLY; CDR2 reads FYNNEI. This CDR3 region has 13 residues. V dropped 8 bases and J dropped 0 bases, with 8 bases sitting between them. The DNA for the CDR3 is TGTGCCAGCGGACAGCTTAGCAATCAGCCCCAGCATTTT. Translated: CASGQLSNQPQHF.

The chain joins TRBV6-5 to TRBJ2-2, with D perhaps TRBD1 (5 bases). V lost 8 bases and J lost 2, with 12 bases in between. The CDR3 is 14 residues long. Germline V gene data show CDR1 as MNHEY and CDR2 as SVGAGI. CDR3 region: CASSRTRNTGELFF. CDR3 sequence (DNA): TGTGCCAGCTCCCGGACACGTAACACCGGGGAGCTGTTTTTT.

The sample holds one count of this clone. The J gene is TRBJ2-7, the V gene TRBV5-1; 11 bases match TRBD2. The V segment lost 7 bases and the J segment 0 bases; nucleotides outside the gene matches: 3. The CDR3 sequence is 14 residues long. Germline V gene lookup returns CDR1 SGHRS and CDR2 YFSETQ. CDR3 nucleotides: TGCGCCAGCCGACTAGCGGGAACCTCCTACGAGCAGTACTTC. Amino acids: CASRLAGTSYEQYF.

The genes are TRBV10-3 and TRBJ1-1, with 7 bases identical to TRBD1. V was pared by 3 bases and J by 0 bases, with 7 bases of the junction left unmatched. This CDR3 contains 16 residues. CDR1 and CDR2 from the germline V gene are ENHRY and SYGVKD. The CDR3 protein is CAISERDRALNTEAFF. The CDR3, as DNA: TGTGCCATCAGTGAACGCGACAGGGCCTTGAACACTGAAGCTTTCTTT.

The chain uses TRBV16 and TRBJ1-1; 8 nucleotides line up with TRBD1. With V trimmed by 2 bases and J by 11 bases, 4 bases remained unmatched. From germline, CDR1 is KGHSY and CDR2 FQNENV. This CDR3 comprises 12 residues. This chain's CDR3 is CASSQGQGLAFF. CDR3 bases: TGTGCCAGCAGCCAAGGACAGGGTTTGGCTTTCTTT.

This rearrangement joins TRBV2 to TRBJ2-5; 7 bases agree with TRBD2. This CDR3 has 15 residues. Per the germline V gene, CDR1 is SNHLY and CDR2 is FYNNEI. V was pared by 4 bases and J by 3 bases, with 8 bases of the junction left unmatched. This CDR3 reads CASSGASGAEETQYF. CDR3 DNA: TGTGCCAGCAGTGGCGCCAGCGGGGCCGAAGAGACCCAGTACTTC.

The CDR3 sequence: CASSYGGSYEQYF. CDR3 bases: TGTGCCAGCAGTTACGGAGGCTCCTACGAGCAGTACTTC. The chain recombines TRBV6-2 or TRBV6-3 with TRBJ2-7; a possible D gene is TRBD2 (5 bases). Between the trimmed V and J ends, which lost 2 bases and 0 bases, there was a span of 5 bases. The CDR3 is 13 residues long. The V gene's germline CDR1 is MNHEY and CDR2 SVGEGT.

The rearrangement links TRBV25-1 to TRBJ1-1; TRBD1 matches 7 bases. This CDR3 has 14 amino acids. V lost 5 bases to trimming and J lost 3 bases; unmatched junction nucleotides: 6. CDR1 is MGHDK, CDR2 SYGVNS, per germline. In DNA form, the CDR3 reads TGTGCCAGCAGTCCGATGGGACAGTACACTGAAGCTTTCTTT. Encoded protein: CASSPMGQYTEAFF.

This sequence joins TRBV5-8 and TRBJ1-5; D unclear. The V end was cut by 5 bases, the J end by 6 bases, with 18 bases between. CDR1 SGHTS and CDR2 YDEGEE come from the germline V gene. This CDR3 contains 15 residues. The CDR3 loop is CASRTPRGVSQPQHF. The CDR3 DNA follows: TGTGCCAGCAGGACCCCGCGGGGTGTTAGTCAGCCCCAGCATTTT.

Concerning this clone itself: Because the CDR3's place on the DNA is in doubt, the DNA is left out and the CDR3 is given as listed by TCRdb. The CDR3 protein is CASILDRVVTEAFF. The chain carries TRBV6-5 and TRBJ1-1; the table's D gene call, TRBD1, was not cross checked with the DNA. CDR1 is MNHEY, CDR2 SVGAGI, per germline. Counting both end residues, the CDR3 totals 14 amino acids.

V gene TRBV7-3 combines with J gene TRBJ2-2, with 7 bases identical to TRBD1. The junction had 6 bases not matched to a gene; V was cut back by 3 bases and J by 2 bases. Germline CDR1 and CDR2: SGHTA and FQGTGA. The CDR3 loop spans 16 amino acids. This CDR3 is CASSFTGTANTGELFF. The CDR3 nucleotides are TGTGCCAGCAGCTTCACCGGGACAGCTAACACCGGGGAGCTGTTTTTT.

The chain is built from TRBV9 and TRBJ2-2; no clear D gene. Germline V lookup: CDR1 SGDLS, CDR2 YYNGEE. Trimming left V 2 bases short and J 6 bases short, with 11 bases between. This CDR3 spans 14 amino acids. Written as DNA, the CDR3 is TGTGCCAGCAGCGTTGCTTTGAGTTCCGGGGAGCTGTTTTTT. Amino acids: CASSVALSSGELFF.